This T cell receptor beta chain appears in the sequencing data of a study of T cell responses to AZD1222 COVID-19 vaccine. The protocol was immunoSEQ multiplex PCR, while the TCRdb copy is restricted to in-frame clones and leaves out a portion. The sample has some 100,000 clones; around 87% are singletons. V shed 3 bases and J shed 0 bases, with 6 bases lying between them. Germline-derived CDR1 and CDR2 are KGHSH and LQKENI. The CDR3 is 14 residues long. V is TRBV18 and J is TRBJ1-3; D remains unclear. The TCR comes from an adult in good health. Sequences were derived from peripheral blood, sampled on day 0 of MenACWY control vaccination. CDR3 region: CASSPGRSGNTIYF. DNA of the CDR3: TGTGCCAGCTCACCCGGCCGCTCTGGAAACACCATATATTTT.